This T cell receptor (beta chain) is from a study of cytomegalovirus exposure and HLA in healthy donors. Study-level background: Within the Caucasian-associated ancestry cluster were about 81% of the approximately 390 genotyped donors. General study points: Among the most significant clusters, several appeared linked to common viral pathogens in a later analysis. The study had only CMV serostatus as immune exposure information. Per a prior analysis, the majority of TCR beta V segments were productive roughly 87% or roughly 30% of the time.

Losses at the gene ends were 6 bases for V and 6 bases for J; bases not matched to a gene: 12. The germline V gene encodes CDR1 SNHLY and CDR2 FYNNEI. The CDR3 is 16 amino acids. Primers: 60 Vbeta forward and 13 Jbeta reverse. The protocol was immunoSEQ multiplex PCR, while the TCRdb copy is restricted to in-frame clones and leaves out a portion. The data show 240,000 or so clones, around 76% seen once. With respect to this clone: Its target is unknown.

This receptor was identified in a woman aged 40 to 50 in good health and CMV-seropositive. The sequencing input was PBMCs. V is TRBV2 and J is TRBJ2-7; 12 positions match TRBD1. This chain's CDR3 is CASRPGQGALAAEQYF. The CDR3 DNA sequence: TGTGCCAGCAGACCGGGACAGGGGGCGCTGGCCGCCGAGCAGTACTTC.